The present T cell receptor (beta chain) was sequenced within a study of cytomegalovirus exposure and HLA in healthy donors. Regarding the study as a whole: The study flagged about 150 TCR beta chains as cytomegalovirus-associated. Prior analysis indicated that the majority of TCR beta V segments exhibited productivity approximately 87% or approximately 30% of the time. A cluster of highly shared sequence variants was likely a sequencing artifact.

Unmatched junction bases numbered 13, after V lost 4 bases and J lost 11 bases. The germline CDR1 and CDR2 sequences are SGHTS and YDEGEE. This CDR3 is 14 amino acids long. To note about this clone: Antigen: not known.

13 Jbeta primers and 60 Vbeta primers were used for the PCR. Sequencing was performed with immunoSEQ multiplex PCR; in TCRdb, only in-frame clones are kept and a portion is missing. This sample has about 130,000 clones, with around 80% found just once. Each donor was nominally healthy when sampled (though unrecorded immune exposures were likely). This clonotype originated in a female donor in good health and CMV-seronegative. The sample consisted of PBMCs. The genes are TRBV5-8 and TRBJ2-5, with 8 nucleotides matching TRBD2. CDR3 sequence (DNA): TGTGCCAGCAGCCCGAGCGGGAGCTGGGGGGAGCAGTACTTC. Amino acid sequence: CASSPSGSWGEQYF.